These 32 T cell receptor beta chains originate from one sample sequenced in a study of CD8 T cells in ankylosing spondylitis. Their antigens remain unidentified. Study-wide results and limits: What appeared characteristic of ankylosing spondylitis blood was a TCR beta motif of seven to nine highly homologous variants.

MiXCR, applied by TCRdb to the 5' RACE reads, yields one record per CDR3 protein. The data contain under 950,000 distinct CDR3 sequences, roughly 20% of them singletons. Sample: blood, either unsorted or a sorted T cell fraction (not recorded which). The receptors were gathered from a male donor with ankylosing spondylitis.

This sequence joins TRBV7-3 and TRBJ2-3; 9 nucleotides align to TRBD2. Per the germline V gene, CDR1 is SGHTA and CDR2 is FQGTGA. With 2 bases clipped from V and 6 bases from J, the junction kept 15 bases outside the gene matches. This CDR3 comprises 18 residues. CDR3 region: CASSLGSMGGRALDTQYF. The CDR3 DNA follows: TGTGCCAGCAGCTTAGGGTCAATGGGCGGGAGGGCCTTGGATACGCAGTATTTT.

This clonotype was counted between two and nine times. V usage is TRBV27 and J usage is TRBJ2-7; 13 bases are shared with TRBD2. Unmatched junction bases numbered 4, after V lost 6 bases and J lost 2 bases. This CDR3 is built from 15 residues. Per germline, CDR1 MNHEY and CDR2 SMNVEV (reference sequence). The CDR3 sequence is CASRMGLAGTYEQYF. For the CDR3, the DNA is TGTGCCAGCAGGATGGGACTAGCGGGAACCTACGAGCAGTACTTC.

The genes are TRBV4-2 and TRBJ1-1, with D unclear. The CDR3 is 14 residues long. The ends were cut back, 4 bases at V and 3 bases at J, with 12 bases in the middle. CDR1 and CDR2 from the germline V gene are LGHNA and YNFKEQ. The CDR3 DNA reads TGTGCCAGCAGCCCCCCGTCGGGCCACACTGAAGCTTTCTTT. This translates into CASSPPSGHTEAFF.

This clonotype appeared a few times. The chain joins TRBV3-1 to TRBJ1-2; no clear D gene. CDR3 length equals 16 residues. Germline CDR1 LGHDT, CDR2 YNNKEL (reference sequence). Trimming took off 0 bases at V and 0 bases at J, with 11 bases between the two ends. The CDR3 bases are TGTGCCAGCAGCCAAGAAACGGGCCTCCCTAACTATGGCTACACCTTC. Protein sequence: CASSQETGLPNYGYTF.

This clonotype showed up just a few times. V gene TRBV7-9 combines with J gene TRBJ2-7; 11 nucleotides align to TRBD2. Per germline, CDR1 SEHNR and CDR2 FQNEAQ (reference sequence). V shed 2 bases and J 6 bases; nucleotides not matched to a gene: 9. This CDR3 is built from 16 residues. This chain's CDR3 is CASSLSVAGGPGEQYF. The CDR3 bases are TGTGCCAGCAGCTTATCCGTAGCGGGAGGGCCGGGCGAGCAGTACTTC.

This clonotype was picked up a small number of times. This CDR3 is CASREAGGSYNEQFF. The CDR3 nucleotides read TGCGCCAGCCGCGAGGCAGGGGGCTCCTACAATGAGCAGTTCTTC. The chain uses TRBV5-1 and TRBJ2-1, with 7 bases aligning to TRBD1. CDR3 length: 15 residues. Germline V CDR1 and CDR2: SGHRS, YFSETQ. Trimming removed 7 bases from V and 0 bases from J; junction bases left unmatched: 7. The complete variable domain, with remaining parts taken from reference TRBV5-1 and TRBJ2-1, reads KAGVTQTPRYLIKTRGQQVTLSCSPISGHRSVSWYQQTPGQGLQFLFEYFSETQRNKGNFPGRFSGRQFSNSRSEMNVSTLELGDSALYLCASREAGGSYNEQFFGPGTRLTVL.

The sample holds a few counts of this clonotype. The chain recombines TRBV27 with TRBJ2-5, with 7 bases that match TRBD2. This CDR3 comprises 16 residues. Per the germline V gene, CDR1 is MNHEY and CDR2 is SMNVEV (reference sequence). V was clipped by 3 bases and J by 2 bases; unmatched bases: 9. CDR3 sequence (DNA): TGTGCCAGCAGTTTGGGCCAGCGGGGAGGACAAGAGACCCAGTACTTC. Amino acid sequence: CASSLGQRGGQETQYF.

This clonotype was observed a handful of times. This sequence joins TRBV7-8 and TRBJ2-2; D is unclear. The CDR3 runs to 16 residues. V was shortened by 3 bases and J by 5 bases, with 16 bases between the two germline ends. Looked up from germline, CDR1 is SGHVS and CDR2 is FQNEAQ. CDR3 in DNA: TGTGCCAGCAGCTTTCCTCAGCCATGGTCAACCGGGGAGCTGTTTTTT. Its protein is CASSFPQPWSTGELFF.

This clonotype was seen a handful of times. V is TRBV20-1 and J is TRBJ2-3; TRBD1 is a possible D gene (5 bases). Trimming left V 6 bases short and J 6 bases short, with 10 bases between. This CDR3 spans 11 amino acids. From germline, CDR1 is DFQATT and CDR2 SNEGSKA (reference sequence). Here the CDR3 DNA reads TGCAGTGCCCCCAGGGATGATACGCAGTATTTT. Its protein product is CSAPRDDTQYF.

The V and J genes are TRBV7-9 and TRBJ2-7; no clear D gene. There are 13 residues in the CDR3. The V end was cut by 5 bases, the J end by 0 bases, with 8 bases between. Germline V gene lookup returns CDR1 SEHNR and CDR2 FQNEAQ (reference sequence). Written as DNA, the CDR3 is TGTGCCAGCAGCGCGGACGCCTCCTACGAGCAGTACTTC. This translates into CASSADASYEQYF.

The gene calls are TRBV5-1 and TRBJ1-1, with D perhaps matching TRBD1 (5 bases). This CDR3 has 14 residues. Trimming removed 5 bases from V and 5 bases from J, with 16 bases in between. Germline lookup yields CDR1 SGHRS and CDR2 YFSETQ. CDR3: CASSLWGSQTEAFF. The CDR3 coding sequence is TGCGCCAGCAGTCTTTGGGGGTCCCAAACTGAAGCTTTCTTT.

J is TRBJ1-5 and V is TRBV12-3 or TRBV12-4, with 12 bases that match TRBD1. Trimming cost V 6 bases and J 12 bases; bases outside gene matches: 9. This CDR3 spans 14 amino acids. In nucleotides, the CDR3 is TGTGCCAGCAGGCCCGGGACAGGGGGCCTCGTCCAGCATTTT. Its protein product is CASRPGTGGLVQHF.

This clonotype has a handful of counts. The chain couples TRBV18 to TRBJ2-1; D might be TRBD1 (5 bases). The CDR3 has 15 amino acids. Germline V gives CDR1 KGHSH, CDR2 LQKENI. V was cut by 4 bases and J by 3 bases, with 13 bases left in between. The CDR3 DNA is TGTGCCAGCTCACTCCAGGGATACGGCTACAATGAGCAGTTCTTC. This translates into CASSLQGYGYNEQFF.

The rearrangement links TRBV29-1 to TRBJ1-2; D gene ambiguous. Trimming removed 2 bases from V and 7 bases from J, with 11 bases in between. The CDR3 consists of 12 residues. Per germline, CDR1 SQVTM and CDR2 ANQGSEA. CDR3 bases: TGCAGCGTTGAAAAGGGAAAGGGTGGCTACACCTTC. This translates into CSVEKGKGGYTF.

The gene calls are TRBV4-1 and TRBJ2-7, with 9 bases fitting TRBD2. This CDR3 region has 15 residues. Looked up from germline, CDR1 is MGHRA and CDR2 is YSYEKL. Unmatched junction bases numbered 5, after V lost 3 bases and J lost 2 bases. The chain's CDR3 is CASSHFSGSAYEQYF. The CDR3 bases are TGCGCCAGCAGCCACTTTAGCGGGAGCGCCTACGAGCAGTACTTC.

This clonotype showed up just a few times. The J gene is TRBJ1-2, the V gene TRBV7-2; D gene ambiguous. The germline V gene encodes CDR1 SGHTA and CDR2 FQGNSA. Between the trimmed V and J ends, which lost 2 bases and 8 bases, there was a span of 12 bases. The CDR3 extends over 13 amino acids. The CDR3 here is CASSLSVAGGYTF. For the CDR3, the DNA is TGTGCCAGCAGCTTATCAGTCGCGGGGGGCTACACCTTC.

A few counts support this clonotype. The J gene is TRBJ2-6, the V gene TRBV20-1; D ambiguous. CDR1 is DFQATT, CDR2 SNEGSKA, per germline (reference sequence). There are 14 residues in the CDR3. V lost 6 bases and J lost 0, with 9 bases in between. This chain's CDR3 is CSAFQPSGANVLTF. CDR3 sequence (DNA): TGCAGTGCCTTCCAACCCTCTGGGGCCAACGTCCTGACTTTC.

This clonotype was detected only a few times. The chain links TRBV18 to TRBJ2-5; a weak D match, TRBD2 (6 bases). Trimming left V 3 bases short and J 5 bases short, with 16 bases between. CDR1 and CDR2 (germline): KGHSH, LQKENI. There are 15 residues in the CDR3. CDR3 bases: TGTGCCAGCTCACCCGGACTACCTATCGGGGAGACCCAGTACTTC. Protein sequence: CASSPGLPIGETQYF.

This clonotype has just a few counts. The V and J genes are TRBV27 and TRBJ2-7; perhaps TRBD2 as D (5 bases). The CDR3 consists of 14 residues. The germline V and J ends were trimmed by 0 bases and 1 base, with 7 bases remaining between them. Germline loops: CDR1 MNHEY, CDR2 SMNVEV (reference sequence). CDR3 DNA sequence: TGTGCCAGCAGTTTATCTAGCGCGTCCTACGAGCAGTACTTC. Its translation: CASSLSSASYEQYF.

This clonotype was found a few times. This CDR3 is CASSQSGGYTGELFF. CDR3 nucleotide sequence: TGTGCCAGCAGCCAGAGCGGGGGCTACACCGGGGAGCTGTTTTTT. The rearrangement links TRBV4-2 to TRBJ2-2; 8 bases map to TRBD2. The germline CDR1 and CDR2 sequences are LGHNA and YNFKEQ. With V trimmed by 3 bases and J by 3 bases, 3 bases remained unmatched. The length of the CDR3 is 15 residues.

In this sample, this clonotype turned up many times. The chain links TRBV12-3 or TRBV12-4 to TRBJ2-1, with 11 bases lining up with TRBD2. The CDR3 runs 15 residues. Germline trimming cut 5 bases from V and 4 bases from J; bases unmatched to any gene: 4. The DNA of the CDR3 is TGTGCCAGCAGTGCCGGGACTAGCGGATACAATGAGCAGTTCTTC. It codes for CASSAGTSGYNEQFF.

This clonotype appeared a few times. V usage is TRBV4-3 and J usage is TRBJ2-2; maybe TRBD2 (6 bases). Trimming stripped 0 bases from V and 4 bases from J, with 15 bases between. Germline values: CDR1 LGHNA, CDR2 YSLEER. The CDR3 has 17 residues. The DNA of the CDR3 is TGCGCCAGCAGCCAAGATCTCCCTAGCGAAGGCACCGGGGAGCTGTTTTTT. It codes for CASSQDLPSEGTGELFF.

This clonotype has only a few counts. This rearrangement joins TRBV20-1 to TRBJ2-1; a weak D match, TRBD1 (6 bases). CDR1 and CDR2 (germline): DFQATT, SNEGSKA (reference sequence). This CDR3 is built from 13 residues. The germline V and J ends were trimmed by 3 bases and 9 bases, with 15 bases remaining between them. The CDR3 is CSARQGIGGEQFF. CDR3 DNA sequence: TGCAGTGCTAGGCAGGGGATTGGCGGTGAGCAGTTCTTC.

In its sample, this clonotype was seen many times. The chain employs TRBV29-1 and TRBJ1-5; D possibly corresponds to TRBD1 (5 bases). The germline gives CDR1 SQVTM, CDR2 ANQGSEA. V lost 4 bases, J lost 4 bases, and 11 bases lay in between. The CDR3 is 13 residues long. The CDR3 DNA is TGCAGCGTTGCCTCAGGGACTAATCAGCCCCAGCATTTT. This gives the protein CSVASGTNQPQHF.

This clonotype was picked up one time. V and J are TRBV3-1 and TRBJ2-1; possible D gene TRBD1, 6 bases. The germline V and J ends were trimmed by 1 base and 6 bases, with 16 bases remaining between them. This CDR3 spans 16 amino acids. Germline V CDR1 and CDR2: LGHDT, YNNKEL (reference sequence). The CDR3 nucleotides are TGTGCCAGCAGCCAAGTTCCGAGTGGGGGCGGCAATGAGCAGTTCTTC. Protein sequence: CASSQVPSGGGNEQFF.

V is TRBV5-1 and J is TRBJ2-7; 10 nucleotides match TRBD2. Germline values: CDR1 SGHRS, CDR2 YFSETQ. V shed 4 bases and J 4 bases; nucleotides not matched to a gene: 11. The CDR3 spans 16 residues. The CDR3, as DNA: TGCGCCAGCAGCCAACCTTCTAGCGGGAGCAAATACGAGCAGTACTTC. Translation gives CASSQPSSGSKYEQYF.

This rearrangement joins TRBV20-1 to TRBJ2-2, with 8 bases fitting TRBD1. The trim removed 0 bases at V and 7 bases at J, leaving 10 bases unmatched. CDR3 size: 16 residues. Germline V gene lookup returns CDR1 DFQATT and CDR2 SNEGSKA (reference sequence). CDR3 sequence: CSARELRQGANGELFF. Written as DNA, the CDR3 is TGCAGTGCTAGAGAATTGCGGCAGGGGGCTAACGGGGAGCTGTTTTTT.

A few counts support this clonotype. CDR3 nucleotides: TGTGCCAGCAGCCGAAACGGACCTATAGACACCGGGGAGCTGTTTTTT. It specifies CASSRNGPIDTGELFF. This sequence joins TRBV7-2 and TRBJ2-2; D is uncertain. Germline CDR1 and CDR2: SGHTA and FQGNSA. V lost 5 bases and J 3 bases, leaving 16 bases between the germline ends. The CDR3 runs 16 residues.

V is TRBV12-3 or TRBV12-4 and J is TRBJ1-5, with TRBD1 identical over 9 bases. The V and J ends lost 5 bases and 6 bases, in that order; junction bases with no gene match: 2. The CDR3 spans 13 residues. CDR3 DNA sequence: TGTGCCAGCAGTGAGACAGGGGGTCAGCCCCAGCATTTT. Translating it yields CASSETGGQPQHF.

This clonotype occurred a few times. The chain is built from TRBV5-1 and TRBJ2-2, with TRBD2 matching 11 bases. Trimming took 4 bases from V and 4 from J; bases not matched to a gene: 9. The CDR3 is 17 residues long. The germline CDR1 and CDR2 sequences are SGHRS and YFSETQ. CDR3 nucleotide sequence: TGCGCCAGCAGCGAGCTCGGGACTAGCGGACCCACCGGGGAGCTGTTTTTT. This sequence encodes CASSELGTSGPTGELFF. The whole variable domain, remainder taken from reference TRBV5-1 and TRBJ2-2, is KAGVTQTPRYLIKTRGQQVTLSCSPISGHRSVSWYQQTPGQGLQFLFEYFSETQRNKGNFPGRFSGRQFSNSRSEMNVSTLELGDSALYLCASSELGTSGPTGELFFGEGSRLTVL.

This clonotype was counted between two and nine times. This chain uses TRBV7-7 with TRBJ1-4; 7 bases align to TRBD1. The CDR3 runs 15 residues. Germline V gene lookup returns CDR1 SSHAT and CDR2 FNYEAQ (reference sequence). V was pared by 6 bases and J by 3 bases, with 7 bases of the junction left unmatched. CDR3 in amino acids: CASRATGAANEKLFF. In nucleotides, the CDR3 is TGTGCCAGCAGGGCCACAGGGGCAGCTAATGAAAAACTGTTTTTT.

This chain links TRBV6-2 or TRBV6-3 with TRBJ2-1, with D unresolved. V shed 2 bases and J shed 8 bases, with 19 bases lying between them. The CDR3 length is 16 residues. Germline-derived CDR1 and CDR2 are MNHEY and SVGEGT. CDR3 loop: CASSYPTDFLPHEQFF. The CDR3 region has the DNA TGTGCCAGCAGTTACCCGACCGACTTTTTGCCCCATGAGCAGTTCTTC.